What follows are 9 T cell receptor beta chains derived from one specimen sequenced in a study of blood T cells in healthy people across ages. Primed by a sample-barcoded 5' primer and a J-beta primer mix, a second PCR proceeded for about 7 to 11 cycles. TCRdb re-called the 5' RACE reads with MiXCR, one entry per CDR3 protein. The table shows 1.5 million to 2 million distinct CDR3 sequences, with 30% to 35% occurring only once. Sequencing was performed on blood. These receptors were collected from a woman aged 30 to 39 in good health.

The chain carries TRBV20-1 and TRBJ2-1; 16 bases line up with TRBD2. CDR3 length: 19 residues. Germline trimming cut 5 bases from V and 4 bases from J; bases unmatched to any gene: 14. Germline CDR1 and CDR2: DFQATT and SNEGSKA (reference sequence). CDR3 nucleotide sequence: TGCAGTGCTTCAGCTACGGGACTAGCGGGAGGGGCCCTGTACAATGAGCAGTTCTTC. Protein: CSASATGLAGGALYNEQFF.

The rearrangement links TRBV6-5 to TRBJ2-4; TRBD2 matches 13 bases. V shed 6 bases, J shed 8 bases, and the junction held 4 bases outside the gene matches. The CDR3 runs to 14 residues. Per germline, CDR1 MNHEY and CDR2 SVGAGI. The CDR3 here is CASSWTSGSHIQYF. DNA of the CDR3: TGTGCCAGCAGCTGGACTAGCGGGAGTCACATTCAGTACTTC.

This clonotype was detected a few times. Written as DNA, the CDR3 is TGTGCCAGCAGTTACTGCCAAGCCCTCGCCAGGGGGGCTTGGGAGCAGTACTTC. This codes for CASSYCQALARGAWEQYF. V and J are TRBV6-5 and TRBJ2-7; weak D call: TRBD1 (7 bases). Germline lookup yields CDR1 MNHEY and CDR2 SVGAGI. V was trimmed by 1 base and J by 7 bases, leaving 26 bases between them. The CDR3 spans 18 residues.

This clonotype was seen at least ten times. The J gene is TRBJ2-5, the V gene TRBV4-1; perhaps TRBD2 as D (7 bases). V was pared by 0 bases and J by 5 bases, with 13 bases between. From germline, CDR1 is MGHRA and CDR2 YSYEKL. This CDR3 is 15 amino acids long. CDR3 sequence (DNA): TGCGCCAGCAGCCAAGATTGGGGGGGCCGGGAGACCCAGTACTTC. Its translation: CASSQDWGGRETQYF.

The chain joins TRBV20-1 to TRBJ2-5; D is possibly TRBD1 or TRBD2 (5 bases each). The CDR3 is made up of 17 amino acids. Germline loops: CDR1 DFQATT, CDR2 SNEGSKA (reference sequence). With 0 bases removed from V and 4 bases from J, the gap between germline ends came to 21 bases. CDR3 sequence: CSARDRDTGTYGETQYF. Written as DNA, the CDR3 is TGCAGTGCTAGAGATCGGGATACAGGAACCTATGGAGAGACCCAGTACTTC.

This clonotype occurred many times. The chain employs TRBV20-1 and TRBJ2-1; 10 bases agree with TRBD2. V dropped 5 bases and J dropped 4; count of bases not matched to a gene: 5. CDR1 and CDR2 (germline): DFQATT, SNEGSKA (reference sequence). The CDR3 is made up of 14 amino acids. CDR3 protein: CSAPLAGLYNEQFF. CDR3 coding DNA: TGCAGTGCTCCACTAGCGGGGCTGTACAATGAGCAGTTCTTC.

This chain uses TRBV5-1 with TRBJ2-1, with D possibly being TRBD1 or TRBD2 (6 bases each). The tail of the sequence fits TRBJ2-7 better, so the J call may be wrong. This CDR3 has 15 amino acids. Per germline, CDR1 SGHRS and CDR2 YFSETQ. The CDR3 protein is CASSLEGDSSNEQYF. For the CDR3, the DNA is TGCGCCAGCAGCTTGGAGGGGGACTCCTCCAATGAGCAGTACTTC.

This clonotype turned up a few times. The chain is built from TRBV7-6 and TRBJ2-7; 9 positions match TRBD1. The J segment lost 5 bases and the V segment lost 5 bases, leaving 7 bases of the junction unmatched. The CDR3 extends over 14 amino acids. Germline V gives CDR1 SGHVS, CDR2 FNYEAQ. As DNA, the CDR3 is TGTGCCAGCAGCGGGCGCGGGACAGGGAACGAGCAGTACTTC. Translating gives CASSGRGTGNEQYF.

This sequence joins TRBV20-1 and TRBJ2-5; D possibly corresponds to TRBD2 (6 bases). Germline CDR1 DFQATT, CDR2 SNEGSKA (reference sequence). The CDR3 sequence is 13 residues long. V was shortened by 5 bases and J by 3 bases, with 13 bases between the two germline ends. CDR3 sequence reads: CSARAGTEETQYF. The DNA for the CDR3 is TGCAGTGCTCGTGCGGGGACGGAAGAGACCCAGTACTTC.